The next 2 T cell receptor beta chains were all read from a single sample in a study of T cells in Graves' hyperthyroidism and ophthalmopathy. The TCR beta CDR3 regions underwent amplification using RNA transcripts as the source. A first-round RT-PCR of the TCR CDR3 used the HTBI primer set. Each CDR3 protein is one row after TCRdb ran MiXCR on the multiplex PCR reads. The sample includes a few hundred thousand distinct CDR3 sequences, more than 12% of them seen just once. The sequenced sample consisted of blood. These receptors originate from a young woman with Graves' hyperthyroidism.

This clonotype has a count of ten or more. The chain couples TRBV18 to TRBJ2-7; 9 bases match TRBD1. Per germline, CDR1 KGHSH and CDR2 LQKENI. V shed 3 bases, J shed 6 bases, and the junction held 9 bases outside the gene matches. This CDR3 is 15 amino acids long. The CDR3 DNA follows: TGTGCCAGCTCACCCCCGGGACAGGGAGGGGCCGAGCAGTACTTC. Translation gives CASSPPGQGGAEQYF.

There are many counts of this clonotype. The chain recombines TRBV20-1 with TRBJ2-3, with TRBD2 matching over 7 bases. The CDR3 has 14 residues. The V segment lost 6 bases and the J segment 4 bases; nucleotides outside the gene matches: 10. Per the germline V gene, CDR1 is DFQATT and CDR2 is SNEGSKA (reference sequence). The CDR3, as DNA: TGCAGTGCGAGGACTAGAGTGAGCGCAGATACGCAGTATTTT. Its protein is CSARTRVSADTQYF.